This T cell receptor (beta chain) was recorded in a study of Graves' ophthalmopathy and Graves' hyperthyroidism. The study amplified TCR beta CDR3 regions using RNA transcripts. The library came from an HTBI-primed first-round RT-PCR and a second-round multiplex PCR. TCRdb re-analysed the multiplex PCR reads in MiXCR, keeping a single row per CDR3 protein. The table records roughly 420,000 distinct CDR3 sequences, around 21% of them present only once. Whole-study results and caveats: Blood shared most expanded thyroid clonotypes above 0.001 frequency.

This clonotype was detected many times. The target antigen is unknown. Clinical symptoms, serum thyroxine, TRAb, thyroid ultrasound and orbital computed tomography formed the basis of diagnosis. PBMCs came from roughly 10 ml of fresh peripheral blood. The receptor comes from a woman aged 18-29 years with stable Graves' hyperthyroidism. The specimen sequenced was peripheral blood.

CDR3: CSAKRGLNTEAFF. Written as DNA, the CDR3 is TGCAGTGCGAAGCGAGGCTTGAACACTGAAGCTTTCTTT. This chain joins TRBV20-1 and TRBJ1-1; unclear D gene. Germline V gene sequence: CDR1 DFQATT, CDR2 SNEGSKA (reference sequence). The CDR3 is made up of 13 amino acids. With 6 bases removed from V and 0 bases from J, the gap between germline ends came to 11 bases.